This T cell receptor beta chain appears in the sequencing data of a study of shared clonotypes between healthy human individuals. Whole-study findings and limits: Exclusively blood specimens were collected; tissue repertoires likely differ.

The donors were adults (healthy and HIV-negative) with no recent acute infections or vaccinations. In the case of this clone: Its specificity is unknown.

This CDR3 spans 14 amino acids. Germline CDR1 SGDLS, CDR2 YYNGEE. Deletions cut 3 bases from V and 7 bases from J, with 17 bases between. Measured with immunoSEQ multiplex PCR; TCRdb has only the in-frame clones, and not every one. The table has about 2.4 million clones, 93% seen once. Sequencing was done on a sample of naive CD4+ T cells from PBMCs. Subset in this sample: CD45RA+ positively selected. This clonotype was sampled from a young man in good health. Some clones in this sample may be carry-over from other donors' samples. The chain combines TRBV9 with TRBJ2-7; D may be TRBD1 (6 bases). In nucleotides, the CDR3 is TGTGCCAGCAGCGCTAGACAGGCCACCGGGGAGCAGTACTTC. It specifies CASSARQATGEQYF.